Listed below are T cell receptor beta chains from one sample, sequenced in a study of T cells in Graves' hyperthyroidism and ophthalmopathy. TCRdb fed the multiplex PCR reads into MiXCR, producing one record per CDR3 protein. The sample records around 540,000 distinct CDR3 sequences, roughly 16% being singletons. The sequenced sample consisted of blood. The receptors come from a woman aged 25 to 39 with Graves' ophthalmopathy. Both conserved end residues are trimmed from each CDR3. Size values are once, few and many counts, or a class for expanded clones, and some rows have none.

CDR3aa: CTKQGNYEQY; v_gene: TRBV20-1; j_gene: TRBJ2-7; abundance: few
CDR3aa: ASSPGTGRAF; v_gene: TRBV11-3; j_gene: TRBJ1-1; abundance: many
CDR3aa: ASSPPGSRNYGYT; v_gene: TRBV14; j_gene: TRBJ1-2; abundance: .
CDR3aa: SVGQRLNTEAF; v_gene: TRBV29-1; j_gene: TRBJ1-1; abundance: few
CDR3aa: ASSLEGLAGLDEQY; v_gene: TRBV11-2; j_gene: TRBJ2-7; abundance: .
CDR3aa: ASSLAEGMNEQY; v_gene: TRBV28; j_gene: TRBJ2-7; abundance: many
CDR3aa: ASSNTGSQETQY; v_gene: TRBV13; j_gene: TRBJ2-5; abundance: many
CDR3aa: ASSYGGSNYGYT; v_gene: TRBV7-2; j_gene: TRBJ1-2; abundance: many
CDR3aa: ASSYGTSGSHSYEQY; v_gene: TRBV6-5; j_gene: TRBJ2-7; abundance: few
CDR3aa: ASSIRVNTEAF; v_gene: TRBV19; j_gene: TRBJ1-1; abundance: .
CDR3aa: ASSSYRDVNTEAF; v_gene: TRBV6-5; j_gene: TRBJ1-1; abundance: few
CDR3aa: ASSPSNQPQH; v_gene: TRBV7-2; j_gene: TRBJ1-5; abundance: many
CDR3aa: SARGTGFQSTDTQY; v_gene: TRBV20-1; j_gene: TRBJ2-3; abundance: many
CDR3aa: SANPQVTDTQY; v_gene: TRBV20-1; j_gene: TRBJ2-3; abundance: .
CDR3aa: ATGVAGPTDTQY; v_gene: TRBV24-1; j_gene: TRBJ2-3; abundance: few
CDR3aa: ASSLARQGANEKLF; v_gene: TRBV7-9; j_gene: TRBJ1-4; abundance: .
CDR3aa: ASSYKVESGPQF; v_gene: TRBV11-1; j_gene: TRBJ2-1; abundance: few
CDR3aa: SARDWGDISYNEQF; v_gene: TRBV20-1; j_gene: TRBJ2-1; abundance: many
CDR3aa: ASSLLTGDQPQH; v_gene: TRBV4-1; j_gene: TRBJ1-5; abundance: .
CDR3aa: ASSLAGGLQETQY; v_gene: TRBV7-8; j_gene: TRBJ2-5; abundance: .
CDR3aa: ASSVGGRAVTGELF; v_gene: TRBV9; j_gene: TRBJ2-2; abundance: few
CDR3aa: ATSRDLYKSYEQY; v_gene: TRBV15; j_gene: TRBJ2-7; abundance: .
CDR3aa: ASGPSTEAF; v_gene: TRBV12-3/TRBV12-4; j_gene: TRBJ1-1; abundance: many
CDR3aa: ASSFLTSGRDNEQF; v_gene: TRBV5-8; j_gene: TRBJ2-1; abundance: .
CDR3aa: ASSETSGQKYEQY; v_gene: TRBV2; j_gene: TRBJ2-7; abundance: .
CDR3aa: ASSLDGLAGVGMTDTQY; v_gene: TRBV11-2; j_gene: TRBJ2-3; abundance: many
CDR3aa: SARDRGDAGELF; v_gene: TRBV20-1; j_gene: TRBJ2-2; abundance: many
CDR3aa: AWKGLALNEQF; v_gene: TRBV30; j_gene: TRBJ2-1; abundance: many
CDR3aa: ASSTTSGKETQY; v_gene: TRBV19; j_gene: TRBJ2-5; abundance: few
CDR3aa: ASSLDTLPGPSTQF; v_gene: TRBV12-3/TRBV12-4; j_gene: TRBJ2-1; abundance: many
CDR3aa: ASSLLLQGPNTEAF; v_gene: TRBV7-2; j_gene: TRBJ1-1; abundance: once
CDR3aa: ASSLAVTGAPYEQY; v_gene: TRBV7-2; j_gene: TRBJ2-7; abundance: few
CDR3aa: ASSLSIGGRNTEAF; v_gene: TRBV27; j_gene: TRBJ1-1; abundance: many
CDR3aa: AWSAGPGAF; v_gene: TRBV30; j_gene: TRBJ1-1; abundance: many
CDR3aa: ASSPTGGGSPLH; v_gene: TRBV28; j_gene: TRBJ1-6; abundance: .
CDR3aa: AWSAGTSQF; v_gene: TRBV30; j_gene: TRBJ2-1; abundance: many
CDR3aa: ASSSTIAGGPYEQY; v_gene: TRBV6-5; j_gene: TRBJ2-7; abundance: .
CDR3aa: ASSEVPSNYEQY; v_gene: TRBV2; j_gene: TRBJ2-7; abundance: many
CDR3aa: ASIGGDGDEQY; v_gene: TRBV2; j_gene: TRBJ2-7; abundance: many
CDR3aa: ASSLPGTGGPEAF; v_gene: TRBV28; j_gene: TRBJ1-1; abundance: many
CDR3aa: ASSQDLSGANVLT; v_gene: TRBV4-3; j_gene: TRBJ2-6; abundance: .
CDR3aa: ASSGGYEQC; v_gene: TRBV9; j_gene: TRBJ2-7; abundance: .
CDR3aa: ASSSLALSTDTQY; v_gene: TRBV27; j_gene: TRBJ2-3; abundance: many
CDR3aa: SARTSVVSNEQF; v_gene: TRBV20-1; j_gene: TRBJ2-1; abundance: many